The 29 T cell receptor beta chains below were found in one sample sequenced in a study of blood T cell repertoires in COVID-19. Libraries were prepared by immunoSEQ multiplex PCR; TCRdb keeps only in-frame clonotypes and omits some of them. Here the sample spans hundreds of thousands of clones, around 87% being singletons. Material for sequencing was peripheral blood. All receptors come from a woman aged 60 to 75 with COVID-19, enrolled during active disease.

As for this clone: Germline and junction disagree at one end, which may indicate a read error. CDR3: CASSFSGTGNSF. CDR3 coding DNA: TGTGCCAGCAGCTTTTCCGGGACTGGAAACAGTTTT. The chain links TRBV5-6 to TRBJ1-5, with D tentatively TRBD1 (5 bases). This CDR3 is built from 12 residues. Germline values: CDR1 SGHDT, CDR2 YYEEEE.

This chain joins TRBV12-3 or TRBV12-4 and TRBJ1-2, with a possible D match to TRBD1 (6 bases). V lost 5 bases and J 5 bases, leaving 9 bases between the germline ends. The length of the CDR3 is 12 residues. The CDR3 sequence is CASSRQEYGYTF. The CDR3 DNA reads as TGTGCCAGCAGTCGACAGGAATATGGCTACACCTTC.

This chain links TRBV7-2 with TRBJ1-3; no clear D. This CDR3 is built from 14 residues. Germline CDR1 SGHTA, CDR2 FQGNSA. V shed 1 base and J shed 4 bases, with 8 bases lying between them. CDR3 protein: CASSLERSGNTIYF. The DNA for the CDR3 is TGTGCCAGCAGCTTAGAGAGGTCCGGAAACACCATATATTTT.

As DNA, the CDR3 is TGTGCCAGCAGTTTTTATCTTCAGGGGGACCTACAAGAGACCCAGTACTTC. Translation gives CASSFYLQGDLQETQYF. The chain employs TRBV28 and TRBJ2-5; TRBD1 matches 7 bases. The V gene's germline CDR1 is MDHEN and CDR2 SYDVKM. Trimming at V came to 3 bases and at J to 2 bases, leaving 12 bases not matched to a gene. The CDR3 extends over 17 amino acids.

The V call is TRBV21-1, the J call TRBJ2-2; TRBD2 is the table's D call, not checked against the DNA. TRBV21-1 is flagged as a pseudogene. CDR3 length: 17 amino acids. The CDR3: CASVPRGPRRSPGELFF. CDR3 DNA: TGTGCCAGCGTCCCGCGGGGGCCGAGAAGGTCGCCCGGGGAGCTGTTTTTT.

The DNA for the CDR3 is TGTGCCACCAGTACGGACAGGGACACCGGGGAGCTGTTTTTT. Translation gives CATSTDRDTGELFF. The chain recombines TRBV15 with TRBJ2-2; 8 bases match TRBD1. J gave up 3 bases and V 6 bases, and 3 bases lay outside the gene matches. The CDR3 runs 14 residues. The germline CDR1 and CDR2 sequences are LNHNV and YYDKDF (reference sequence).

This clone was observed a single time. V gene TRBV24-1 combines with J gene TRBJ2-5; 14 nucleotides match TRBD2. The CDR3 length is 13 residues. Germline loops: CDR1 KGHDR, CDR2 SFDVKD. V lost 10 bases, J lost 4 bases, and 1 base stayed unmatched. CDR3 bases: TGTGCCACGGGACTAGCGGGGGTAGAGACCCAGTACTTC. Its translation: CATGLAGVETQYF.

The rearrangement uses TRBV12-3 or TRBV12-4 and TRBJ1-4; TRBD1 matches 10 bases. The CDR3 loop spans 12 amino acids. V lost 5 bases and J lost 12; bases outside the gene matches: 3. DNA of the CDR3: TGTGCCAGCAGTGGGACAGGGGAGGAACTGTTTTTT. This translates into CASSGTGEELFF.

Details on this clone: The germline gene is not matched at one end of the junction; a read error may be the cause. The genes are TRBV7-7 and TRBJ2-3; 10 bases align to TRBD2. Germline-derived CDR1 and CDR2 are SSHAT and FNYEAQ (reference sequence). CDR3 length: 14 amino acids. The CDR3 nucleotides are TGTGCTAGCAGCTTGGGGACTAGCGCAGATACGCAGTATTTT. The encoded protein is CASSLGTSADTQYF.

The rearrangement joins TRBV19 to TRBJ1-2; 9 bases map to TRBD1. With 5 bases clipped from V and 4 bases from J, the junction kept 5 bases outside the gene matches. The CDR3 extends over 14 amino acids. The germline V gene has CDR1 LNHDA and CDR2 SQIVND (reference sequence). Here the CDR3 reads CASSWTGEPYGYTF. The DNA of the CDR3 is TGTGCCAGTAGTTGGACAGGGGAGCCCTATGGCTACACCTTC.

The sample holds a few counts of this clone. The V gene is TRBV19, the J gene TRBJ1-5; TRBD1 aligns across 8 bases. Germline values: CDR1 LNHDA, CDR2 SQIVND (reference sequence). V shed 6 bases, J shed 0 bases, and the junction held 4 bases outside the gene matches. The CDR3 consists of 15 residues. CDR3 in amino acids: CASRSDRGSNQPQHF. Here the CDR3 DNA reads TGTGCCAGTAGGAGCGACAGGGGTAGCAATCAGCCCCAGCATTTT.

The chain uses TRBV7-3 and TRBJ2-2; 9 nucleotides align to TRBD1. The junction had 5 bases not matched to a gene; V was cut back by 1 base and J by 2 bases. Germline V CDR1 and CDR2: SGHTA, FQGTGA. This CDR3 has 17 amino acids. The CDR3 protein is CASSLSWDRVNTGELFF. CDR3 coding DNA: TGTGCCAGCAGCTTAAGTTGGGACAGGGTAAACACCGGGGAGCTGTTTTTT.

The gene calls are TRBV29-1 and TRBJ2-7, with D possibly matching TRBD2 (6 bases). The V end was cut by 3 bases, the J end by 1 base, with 10 bases between. Per the germline V gene, CDR1 is SQVTM and CDR2 is ANQGSEA. The CDR3 consists of 13 residues. The CDR3 loop reads CSVEEGRSYEQYF. DNA of the CDR3: TGCAGCGTTGAGGAGGGCCGGTCCTACGAGCAGTACTTC.

This chain uses TRBV9 with TRBJ2-7, with D hard to call. Trimming removed 0 bases at V and 4 bases at J, with 14 bases between. CDR1 SGDLS and CDR2 YYNGEE come from the germline V gene. There are 15 residues in the CDR3. The CDR3 DNA reads as TGTGCCAGCAGCGTAGAAGTTGACTCCGCTTACGAGCAGTACTTC. The encoded protein is CASSVEVDSAYEQYF. The full variable domain, in which reference TRBV9 and TRBJ2-7 provide the parts outside the CDR3, is DSGVTQTPKHLITATGQRVTLRCSPRSGDLSVYWYQQSLDQGLQFLIQYYNGEERAKGNILERFSAQQFPDLHSELNLSSLELGDSALYFCASSVEVDSAYEQYFGPGTRLTVT.

This sequence joins TRBV19 and TRBJ2-6; the D gene is possibly TRBD2 (7 bases). Germline CDR1 reads LNHDA; CDR2 reads SQIVND (reference sequence). Deletions cut 7 bases from V and 0 bases from J, with 10 bases between. This CDR3 comprises 15 residues. Here the CDR3 DNA reads TGTGCCAGTACCCGGGGGGCCTCTGGGGCCAACGTCCTGACTTTC. Translating it yields CASTRGASGANVLTF.

This clone was seen once. This chain links TRBV4-1 with TRBJ2-7; TRBD1 might be the D (6 bases). CDR3 length equals 15 residues. Germline CDR1 and CDR2: MGHRA and YSYEKL. V gave up 4 bases and J gave up 3 bases, with 16 bases separating them. The CDR3 sequence is CASSLGTSTLYEQYF. The CDR3 region has the DNA TGCGCCAGCAGCCTTGGGACATCCACTCTCTACGAGCAGTACTTC.

V usage is TRBV19 and J usage is TRBJ2-3; 9 bases line up with TRBD1. This CDR3 is 15 amino acids long. V dropped 5 bases and J dropped 6; count of bases not matched to a gene: 9. Germline CDR1 reads LNHDA; CDR2 reads SQIVND (reference sequence). The CDR3 DNA follows: TGTGCCAGTAGTCCGTCCCGGGACAGGGATGATACGCAGTATTTT. Amino acid sequence: CASSPSRDRDDTQYF. The full variable domain, its missing parts supplied by reference TRBV19 and TRBJ2-3, is DGGITQSPKYLFRKEGQNVTLSCEQNLNHDAMYWYRQDPGQGLRLIYYSQIVNDFQKGDIAEGYSVSREKKESFPLTVTSAQKNPTAFYLCASSPSRDRDDTQYFGPGTRLTVL.

The chain carries TRBV6-1 and TRBJ2-1, with 9 bases lining up with TRBD2. V dropped 2 bases and J dropped 6; count of bases not matched to a gene: 5. The germline V gene encodes CDR1 MNHNS and CDR2 SASEGT. This CDR3 is built from 15 residues. The CDR3 nucleotides read TGTGCCAGCAGTGAAAGGCGGGGGGGCTTCAATGAGCAGTTCTTC. It encodes CASSERRGGFNEQFF.

V usage is TRBV6-6 and J usage is TRBJ1-2; D is ambiguous. V was pared by 6 bases and J by 5 bases, with 10 bases between. Germline CDR1 MNHNY, CDR2 SVGAGI (reference sequence). This CDR3 spans 12 amino acids. This CDR3 reads CASSPDTYGYTF. For the CDR3, the DNA is TGTGCCAGCAGCCCCGACACTTATGGCTACACCTTC.

The V and J genes are TRBV4-1 and TRBJ1-2; 8 positions match TRBD1. This CDR3 has 15 residues. The germline gives CDR1 MGHRA, CDR2 YSYEKL. Trimming at V came to 1 base and at J to 5 bases, leaving 6 bases not matched to a gene. CDR3 in DNA: TGCGCCAGCAGCCAAGGGACAGGGCTCGGGTATGGCTACACCTTC. This encodes CASSQGTGLGYGYTF.

This sequence joins TRBV5-1 and TRBJ1-1; maybe TRBD1 (5 bases). The CDR3 contains 15 residues. The V gene lost 3 bases and the J gene lost 1 base, with 13 bases spanning the gap. CDR1 is SGHRS, CDR2 YFSETQ, per germline. CDR3 loop: CASSWGGEANTEAFF. CDR3 nucleotides: TGCGCCAGCAGCTGGGGGGGTGAGGCGAACACTGAAGCTTTCTTT.

This clone came up a few times. The chain carries TRBV6-5 and TRBJ2-3, with a weak D call TRBD1 (5 bases). The CDR3 runs to 14 residues. Trimming took off 7 bases at V and 1 base at J, with 12 bases between the two ends. Germline V gives CDR1 MNHEY, CDR2 SVGAGI. CDR3 sequence reads: CASKWGQGTDTQYF. The CDR3 nucleotides read TGTGCCAGCAAGTGGGGCCAGGGCACAGATACGCAGTATTTT.

The chain recombines TRBV20-1 with TRBJ1-2; D possibly corresponds to TRBD1 (6 bases). CDR1 is DFQATT, CDR2 SNEGSKA, per germline (reference sequence). The CDR3 sequence is 11 residues long. With 6 bases removed from V and 4 bases from J, the gap between germline ends came to 9 bases. The CDR3 DNA reads TGCAGTGCCGCGACAGGCTATGGCTACACCTTC. Residues: CSAATGYGYTF.

The chain is built from TRBV29-1 and TRBJ1-2; 9 bases match TRBD1. This CDR3 is 17 amino acids long. V lost 4 bases and J lost 4; bases outside the gene matches: 16. Per germline, CDR1 SQVTM and CDR2 ANQGSEA. The CDR3 here is CSVVLSYKQGAGYGYTF. Here the CDR3 DNA reads TGCAGCGTTGTTTTATCGTATAAACAGGGGGCCGGCTATGGCTACACCTTC.

This clone was seen a few times. The chain uses TRBV5-8 and TRBJ1-5; D is perhaps TRBD1 (5 bases). V gave up 2 bases and J gave up 4 bases, with 10 bases separating them. The CDR3 has 14 amino acids. The germline V gene has CDR1 SGHTS and CDR2 YDEGEE. The CDR3 sequence is CASSFLTANQPQHF. In DNA form, the CDR3 reads TGTGCCAGCAGCTTTCTGACAGCAAATCAGCCCCAGCATTTT.

CDR3 residues: CASSSLKYNQPQHF. CDR3 bases: TGTGCCAGCAGTTCCCTAAAGTACAATCAGCCCCAGCATTTT. This rearrangement joins TRBV28 to TRBJ1-5; D not certain. The germline gives CDR1 MDHEN, CDR2 SYDVKM. CDR3 length: 14 residues. V lost 4 bases and J 3 bases, leaving 10 bases between the germline ends.

The chain employs TRBV30 and TRBJ1-5; 10 nucleotides line up with TRBD1. The CDR3 spans 14 residues. The germline CDR1 and CDR2 sequences are GTSNPN and SVGIG (reference sequence). V trimming: 2 bases; J trimming: 5 bases; junction bases outside the gene matches: 3. CDR3 bases: TGTGCCTGGAGTCTAGGACAGGGGGATCAGCCCCAGCATTTT. Protein product: CAWSLGQGDQPQHF.

J is TRBJ1-4 and V is TRBV19; D gene uncertain. The CDR3 loop spans 14 amino acids. The germline V gene encodes CDR1 LNHDA and CDR2 SQIVND (reference sequence). The ends were cut back, 2 bases at V and 5 bases at J, with 9 bases in the middle. The CDR3 nucleotides read TGTGCCAGTAGTATACAAAGCTCGAATGAAAAACTGTTTTTT. Translated: CASSIQSSNEKLFF.

This rearrangement joins TRBV2 to TRBJ1-5; TRBD1 might be the D (6 bases). This CDR3 region has 15 residues. V dropped 9 bases and J dropped 0 bases, with 15 bases sitting between them. Per the germline V gene, CDR1 is SNHLY and CDR2 is FYNNEI. The DNA for the CDR3 is TGTGCCAGTCGAGAGGGGGGGACTAGCAATCAGCCCCAGCATTTT. Translated, it gives CASREGGTSNQPQHF. The variable domain in full, with the rest retrieved from reference TRBV2 and TRBJ1-5, is EPEVTQTPSHQVTQMGQEVILRCVPISNHLYFYWYRQILGQKVEFLVSFYNNEISEKSEIFDDQFSVERPDGSNFTLKIRSTKLEDSAMYFCASREGGTSNQPQHFGDGTRLSIL.